This T cell receptor beta chain was identified during a study of T-cell reconstitution after alpha-beta-depleted transplantation in children (dated by TCRdb to 2016 to 2018). Study-level background: Using TCR repertoire profiling, the study followed T-cell immune reconstitution in a quantitative way in children after TCRalphabeta/CD19-depleted allogeneic hematopoietic cell transplantation.

This clonotype showed up many times. Its binding antigen is unknown. The sample holds no much larger clone one base away, and base qualities are not on file. Summary of the overall study and its limitations: In some patients, the high TCRbeta diversity seen at day 60 was put down to recipient T cells and intrathymic progenitors that had survived conditioning. Over the following months the frequencies of hyperexpanded clones went down, and after one year T-cell counts and TCRbeta diversity were mostly credited to newly produced T cells. Apparently early alphabetaT-cell count recovery about two months after transplant reportedly relied on only several hundred rapidly expanded clones derived from non-depleted graft cells.

The library was prepared using PCR. Data came from an Illumina HiSeq 2500. Molecular barcoding was employed in the preparation of TCR libraries, with unique molecular identifiers being used to normalize TCRbeta repertoire quantification. TCRdb reworked the public reads: Q25 trimming with fastp, MiXCR clone assembly, productive beta chains retained. CDR3 protein sequences are deduplicated, and each keeps its most common genes and DNA. The sample table lists approximately 490,000 distinct CDR3 sequences, roughly a tenth of them with a count of one. Around 2.2% of the sample is taken by the ten largest. Trimming accounts for 5 bases at V and 9 bases at J, while the number of junction bases matched to no gene is 6. From its cysteine to its phenylalanine, the CDR3 spans 13 amino acids. Of all the DNA, just the CDR3 is kept, 39 bases in frame from base 1. Sequences SEHNR (CDR1) and FQNEAQ (CDR2) are obtained from the germline V gene (reference sequence).

The treatment or condition label of this sample denotes: allogeneic hematopoietic cell transplantation with graft depleted of TCRalphabeta T cells and CD19 B cells. TCRalphabeta/CD19-depleted allogeneic hematopoietic cell grafts were given to the transplant recipients, all of whom were children. The receptor was derived from a child aged 2 to 15 with inherited bone marrow failure, due to receive a stem cell transplant. Sequenced here: PBMCs, sampled before TCRalphabeta/CD19-depleted stem cell transplant. The sequence is built from TRBV7-9 and TRBJ2-1, with 8 bases matching TRBD2. This receptor carries the CDR3 CASSPGLVSEQFF. The DNA sequence is as follows: TGTGCCAGCAGCCCGGGACTAGTTAGTGAGCAGTTCTTC. Reference TRBV7-9 and TRBJ2-1 genes cover what lies past the CDR3, so the full variable domain is DTGVSQNPRHKITKRGQNVTFRCDPISEHNRLYWYRQTLGQGPEFLTYFQNEAQLEKSRLLSDRFSAERPKGSFSTLEIQRTEQGDSAMYLCASSPGLVSEQFFGPGTRLTVL.